Below are 10 T cell receptor beta chains sequenced from a single sample in a study of shared clonotypes between healthy human individuals. Sequenced by immunoSEQ multiplex PCR; TCRdb stores in-frame clones only, minus some. The sample contains about 1 million clones, around 74% of which appear only once. Sequenced input: memory CD4+ T cells sorted from blood. Subset specified: CD45RA-negative fraction. These receptors were taken from a man aged 18 to 30 in good health.

For the CDR3, the DNA is TGTGCCAGTAGTATACGGACAGGGGAAACAGATACGCAGTATTTT. Protein: CASSIRTGETDTQYF. V usage is TRBV19 and J usage is TRBJ2-3, with TRBD1 matching 9 bases. CDR1 and CDR2 (germline): LNHDA, SQIVND (reference sequence). CDR3 length: 15 amino acids. Unmatched junction bases numbered 3, after V lost 2 bases and J lost 3 bases.

This clone was detected ten times or more. V usage is TRBV28 and J usage is TRBJ2-6; possibly TRBD1 or TRBD2 for D (5 bases each). Trimming removed 5 bases from V and 2 bases from J, with 7 bases in between. From germline, CDR1 is MDHEN and CDR2 SYDVKM. The CDR3 loop spans 14 amino acids. The CDR3 spells CASSGTAGANVLTF. CDR3 nucleotides: TGTGCCAGCAGTGGGACCGCTGGGGCCAACGTCCTGACTTTC.

This clone has just one count. The chain joins TRBV10-3 to TRBJ1-2, with 11 bases identical to TRBD1. The trim removed 10 bases at V and 7 bases at J, leaving 11 bases unmatched. CDR1 ENHRY and CDR2 SYGVKD come from the germline V gene. The length of the CDR3 is 14 residues. CDR3 nucleotide sequence: TGTGCCACCCGCGGGACAGGGGGATCGGGTGGCTACACCTTC. This sequence encodes CATRGTGGSGGYTF.

The chain combines TRBV28 with TRBJ1-5; D possibly corresponds to TRBD1 (5 bases). CDR3 length: 16 amino acids. Per germline, CDR1 MDHEN and CDR2 SYDVKM. Trimming left V 5 bases short and J 0 bases short, with 14 bases between. CDR3 nucleotides: TGTGCCAGCAGTCCATGGGACCCGTATAGCAATCAGCCCCAGCATTTT. This gives the protein CASSPWDPYSNQPQHF.

This clone was counted at least ten times. The sample holds other DNA sequences that translate to the same CDR3. In DNA, the CDR3 is TGTGCCAGCAGCCAAGGGCAGGGGGCAAATTCACCCCTCCACTTT. This translates into CASSQGQGANSPLHF. The rearrangement uses TRBV14 and TRBJ1-6; 8 bases are a match to TRBD1. The J segment lost 7 bases and the V segment lost 1 base, leaving 3 bases of the junction unmatched. The germline V gene has CDR1 SGHDN and CDR2 FVKESK. The CDR3 consists of 15 residues. The entire variable domain, with the rest obtained from reference TRBV14 and TRBJ1-6, is as follows: EAGVTQFPSHSVIEKGQTVTLRCDPISGHDNLYWYRRVMGKEIKFLLHFVKESKQDESGMPNNRFLAERTGGTYSTLKVQPAELEDSGVYFCASSQGQGANSPLHFGNGTRLTVT.

The chain employs TRBV18 and TRBJ2-1, with D uncertain. The ends were cut back, 1 base at V and 2 bases at J, with 6 bases in the middle. Per the germline V gene, CDR1 is KGHSH and CDR2 is LQKENI. This CDR3 has 14 amino acids. This CDR3 reads CASSPQQTYNEQFF. CDR3 in DNA: TGTGCCAGCTCACCACAGCAAACCTACAATGAGCAGTTCTTC.

The CDR3 is CASRQGLFSGANVLTF. In DNA, the CDR3 is TGTGCCAGTCGACAGGGGCTATTCTCTGGGGCCAACGTCCTGACTTTC. The V and J genes are TRBV7-2 and TRBJ2-6; 8 bases are shared with TRBD1. Per germline, CDR1 SGHTA and CDR2 FQGNSA. The CDR3 contains 16 residues. V was pared by 9 bases and J by 0 bases, with 7 bases of the junction left unmatched.

This sequence joins TRBV7-2 and TRBJ2-3; D might be TRBD2 (5 bases). CDR3 size: 16 residues. CDR1 is SGHTA and CDR2 is FQGNSA in the germline V gene. V lost 1 base, J lost 0 bases, and 11 bases lay in between. The CDR3 sequence: CASSLGGSASTDTQYF. The CDR3, as DNA: TGTGCCAGCAGCTTAGGCGGTAGCGCAAGCACAGATACGCAGTATTTT.

The rearrangement joins TRBV5-1 to TRBJ2-2; D not resolved. The CDR3 totals 14 residues. Trimming pared 1 base from V and 6 bases from J, leaving 10 bases between. Germline V gives CDR1 SGHRS, CDR2 YFSETQ. The CDR3 DNA reads as TGCGCCAGCAGCTTGTCCCTTATCGCCGGGGAGCTGTTTTTT. Amino acids: CASSLSLIAGELFF.

This sequence joins TRBV7-8 and TRBJ2-7, with 7 bases that match TRBD1. This CDR3 contains 14 residues. V lost 3 bases and J lost 2; bases outside the gene matches: 4. Per the germline V gene, CDR1 is SGHVS and CDR2 is FQNEAQ. CDR3 protein: CASSLGTVTYEQYF. The CDR3 DNA reads as TGTGCCAGCAGCTTGGGGACAGTTACCTACGAGCAGTACTTC.